A single sample is the source of the 18 T cell receptor beta chains below, sequenced in a study of blood T cell repertoires in COVID-19. Measured with immunoSEQ multiplex PCR; TCRdb has only the in-frame clones, and not every one. The sample lists approximately 220,000 clones; approximately 80% were seen once. Sequenced input: PBMCs or T cells enriched from blood (not recorded which). The receptor set was obtained from a woman aged 35 to 49 with acute COVID-19.

V gene TRBV10-2 combines with J gene TRBJ2-7, with 14 bases lining up with TRBD2. J gave up 4 bases and V 8 bases, and 4 bases lay outside the gene matches. Germline CDR1 WSHSY, CDR2 SAAADI. The CDR3 is 14 residues long. The chain's CDR3 is CASGGTSGSYEQYF. In DNA form, the CDR3 reads TGCGCCAGCGGGGGGACTAGCGGGAGTTACGAGCAGTACTTC.

The CDR3 spells CASSLRGGEQAFF. In DNA, the CDR3 is TGTGCCAGCAGCTTAAGGGGGGGGGAACAAGCTTTCTTT. The rearrangement uses TRBV5-4 and TRBJ1-1, with D possibly matching TRBD1 (6 bases). Looked up from germline, CDR1 is SGHNT and CDR2 is YYREEE (reference sequence). Trimming took off 2 bases at V and 9 bases at J, with 14 bases between the two ends. This CDR3 comprises 13 residues.

The chain employs TRBV19 and TRBJ2-5, with 9 bases that match TRBD1. The CDR3 runs 14 residues. The V and J ends lost 6 bases and 4 bases, in that order; junction bases with no gene match: 6. Germline-derived CDR1 and CDR2 are LNHDA and SQIVND (reference sequence). Here the CDR3 DNA reads TGTGCCAGTAGCCCACAGGGGGCCCCAGAGACCCAGTACTTC. Encoded protein: CASSPQGAPETQYF.

The rearrangement uses TRBV27 and TRBJ2-5; 10 positions agree with TRBD1. V was clipped by 5 bases and J by 4 bases; unmatched bases: 7. The CDR3 loop spans 15 amino acids. The germline CDR1 and CDR2 sequences are MNHEY and SMNVEV (reference sequence). Written as DNA, the CDR3 is TGTGCCAGCAGTCATGACAGGGGGCGAGTAGAGACCCAGTACTTC. It specifies CASSHDRGRVETQYF.

The gene calls are TRBV5-6 and TRBJ1-5; D uncertain. CDR3 length equals 13 residues. Germline lookup yields CDR1 SGHDT and CDR2 YYEEEE. Trimming cost V 3 bases and J 5 bases, with 9 bases left between them. CDR3 nucleotide sequence: TGTGCCAGCAGCTGGAGAGGTGATCAGCCCCAGCATTTT. It translates to CASSWRGDQPQHF. Variable domain in full (rest from reference TRBV5-6 and TRBJ1-5): DAGVTQSPTHLIKTRGQQVTLRCSPKSGHDTVSWYQQALGQGPQFIFQYYEEEERQRGNFPDRFSGHQFPNYSSELNVNALLLGDSALYLCASSWRGDQPQHFGDGTRLSIL.

The chain employs TRBV27 and TRBJ2-2; possible D gene TRBD1, 5 bases. This CDR3 has 15 amino acids. The V end was cut by 6 bases, the J end by 1 base, with 12 bases between. Germline V gene lookup returns CDR1 MNHEY and CDR2 SMNVEV (reference sequence). The CDR3 here is CASRQGAGNTGELFF. The DNA for the CDR3 is TGTGCCAGCAGGCAAGGGGCAGGGAACACCGGGGAGCTGTTTTTT.

The chain couples TRBV30 to TRBJ1-4, with TRBD1 matching over 8 bases. This CDR3 is 15 amino acids long. CDR1 GTSNPN and CDR2 SVGIG come from the germline V gene (reference sequence). J gave up 0 bases and V 3 bases, and 3 bases lay outside the gene matches. CDR3: CAWSKTGATNEKLFF. The CDR3 nucleotides are TGTGCCTGGAGCAAGACAGGGGCAACTAATGAAAAACTGTTTTTT.

This clone appeared once. The rearrangement uses TRBV3-1 (or the pseudogene TRBV3-2) and TRBJ2-1; D is perhaps TRBD2 (6 bases). V was shortened by 4 bases and J by 2 bases, with 12 bases between the two germline ends. The germline V gene has CDR1 LGHDT and CDR2 YNNKEL (reference sequence). CDR3 length: 15 amino acids. CDR3 amino acids: CASSPTGSPYNEQFF. The CDR3 bases are TGTGCCAGCAGCCCCACCGGGAGCCCCTACAATGAGCAGTTCTTC.

This clone has just a few counts. V is TRBV10-2 and J is TRBJ1-2; perhaps TRBD1 as D (6 bases). The CDR3 sequence is 13 residues long. Deletions cut 6 bases from V and 3 bases from J, with 11 bases between. Germline-derived CDR1 and CDR2 are WSHSY and SAAADI. CDR3 region: CASRKAGDYGYTF. The CDR3 DNA reads TGCGCCAGCAGGAAAGCAGGGGACTATGGCTACACCTTC.

The chain has TRBV4-2 and TRBJ1-3; D is perhaps TRBD1 (5 bases). Germline CDR1 LGHNA, CDR2 YNFKEQ. With 1 base removed from V and 2 bases from J, the gap between germline ends came to 9 bases. The CDR3 has 15 amino acids. CDR3 loop: CASSQGAGTGNTIYF. The CDR3 nucleotides read TGTGCCAGCAGCCAAGGGGCAGGGACTGGAAACACCATATATTTT.

The CDR3 sequence is CASSPFRPGTSGSSREETQYF. CDR3 sequence (DNA): TGTGCCAGCTCACCATTCCGACCCGGGACTAGCGGGAGCTCGAGGGAAGAGACCCAGTACTTC. The chain has TRBV18 and TRBJ2-5; 14 bases line up with TRBD2. Trimming took 2 bases from V and 3 from J; bases not matched to a gene: 17. The CDR3 spans 21 residues. Looked up from germline, CDR1 is KGHSH and CDR2 is LQKENI.

The V and J genes are TRBV5-4 and TRBJ1-2; 7 positions agree with TRBD1. V lost 4 bases to trimming and J lost 2 bases; unmatched junction nucleotides: 5. CDR1 and CDR2 from the germline V gene are SGHNT and YYREEE (reference sequence). CDR3 length: 14 residues. CDR3 DNA sequence: TGTGCCAGCAGCAGAGGACAGGAGAACTATGGCTACACCTTC. Amino acid sequence: CASSRGQENYGYTF. The variable domain in full, completed from reference TRBV5-4 and TRBJ1-2, reads ETGVTQSPTHLIKTRGQQVTLRCSSQSGHNTVSWYQQALGQGPQFIFQYYREEENGRGNFPPRFSGLQFPNYSSELNVNALELDDSALYLCASSRGQENYGYTFGSGTRLTVV.

This chain links TRBV28 with TRBJ1-6; no reliable D call. The CDR3 is made up of 15 amino acids. Germline V gene lookup returns CDR1 MDHEN and CDR2 SYDVKM. Trimming shortened V by 2 bases and J by 8 bases, and 13 bases separated the two germline ends. The CDR3 DNA follows: TGTGCCAGCAGTTTACGATGGAGGGATGATTCACCCCTCCACTTT. As protein: CASSLRWRDDSPLHF.

This clone showed up just once. The rearrangement joins TRBV7-9 to TRBJ1-2, with TRBD1 matching 8 bases. This CDR3 has 15 amino acids. With V trimmed by 5 bases and J by 5 bases, 10 bases remained unmatched. The germline V gene encodes CDR1 SEHNR and CDR2 FQNEAQ (reference sequence). The CDR3 sequence: CASSAQGAFGYGYTF. CDR3 sequence (DNA): TGTGCCAGCAGCGCCCAGGGGGCCTTTGGGTATGGCTACACCTTC. Filled out from reference TRBV7-9 and TRBJ1-2, the complete variable domain reads DTGVSQNPRHKITKRGQNVTFRCDPISEHNRLYWYRQTLGQGPEFLTYFQNEAQLEKSRLLSDRFSAERPKGSFSTLEIQRTEQGDSAMYLCASSAQGAFGYGYTFGSGTRLTVV.

J is TRBJ2-3 and V is TRBV6-1; 9 nucleotides agree with TRBD2. V lost 2 bases, J lost 2 bases, and 2 bases stayed unmatched. Germline V gene lookup returns CDR1 MNHNS and CDR2 SASEGT. CDR3 length equals 15 residues. CDR3 amino acids: CASSELAGSTDTQYF. The CDR3 DNA sequence: TGTGCCAGCAGTGAACTAGCGGGGTCCACAGATACGCAGTATTTT.

The CDR3 region has the DNA TGTGCCAGCAGCAAAGAGCCAGAACCCAGGGGGCGATACGGTATAGCGGATGAAAAACTGTTTTTT. Its translation is CASSKEPEPRGRYGIADEKLFF. This chain connects TRBV21-1 to TRBJ1-4; TRBD1 is the table's D call, not checked against the DNA. TRBV21-1 is classified as a pseudogene. CDR3 length: 22 residues.

V gene TRBV7-9 combines with J gene TRBJ1-2; D is uncertain. Deletions cut 5 bases from V and 8 bases from J, with 18 bases between. Germline lookup yields CDR1 SEHNR and CDR2 FQNEAQ (reference sequence). The CDR3 covers 14 residues. CDR3 loop: CASSPREQIIGYTF. Here the CDR3 DNA reads TGTGCCAGCAGCCCCCGAGAACAGATCATCGGCTACACCTTC.

There are many counts of this clone. The chain links TRBV7-3 to TRBJ2-7; D gene uncertain. The germline CDR1 and CDR2 sequences are SGHTA and FQGTGA. This CDR3 has 14 residues. V was pared by 1 base and J by 3 bases, with 10 bases between. CDR3 DNA: TGTGCCAGCAGCTTAAACAGTCCAGGCTACGAGCAGTACTTC. This gives the protein CASSLNSPGYEQYF.